The rows below give T cell receptor beta chains drawn from one sample of a study of CD8 T cells in ankylosing spondylitis. TCRdb reanalysed the 5' RACE reads using MiXCR and keeps one entry per CDR3 protein. The sample consists of some 180,000 distinct CDR3 sequences, over 15% of them appearing once. Sequencing was carried out using blood, either unsorted or a sorted T cell fraction (not recorded which). These receptors were collected from a male donor between 10 and 30 years old with ankylosing spondylitis or in good health (not recorded which). The conserved cysteine and the conserved F or W are not part of the CDR3 here.

J gene,V gene,CDR3 protein
TRBJ2-7,TRBV7-8,ASSPGLAGGEQY
TRBJ2-5,TRBV12-3/TRBV12-4,ASSFPRVTTYQETQY
TRBJ2-1,TRBV7-2,ASSVGTSSFNEQF
TRBJ2-5,TRBV20-1,SAASGRGGTQY
TRBJ2-3,TRBV12-3/TRBV12-4,ASSTYSGSTDTQY
TRBJ2-5,TRBV29-1,SSKGLAGVETQY
TRBJ1-2,TRBV27,ASTNILGGGGYT
TRBJ2-2,TRBV20-1,SATGTETTGELF
TRBJ2-1,TRBV11-1,AISLEETVYNEQF
TRBJ2-1,TRBV27,ASTPALAGVGEQF
TRBJ2-1,TRBV4-3,ASSQDRGEQF
TRBJ2-2,TRBV10-3,AIPVGGKGNTGELF
TRBJ2-1,TRBV7-7,ASSLGAGSYNEQF
TRBJ2-5,TRBV7-9,ASSSNPGGRGETQY
TRBJ2-1,TRBV7-2,ASSPDRGSNNEQF
TRBJ2-1,TRBV4-3,ASSRANRGVDNEQF
TRBJ2-3,TRBV20-1,SARVTGGPKDTQY
TRBJ2-3,TRBV12-3/TRBV12-4,ASSPQAGSTDTQY
TRBJ2-3,TRBV12-3/TRBV12-4,ASTEGGTGVNTQY
TRBJ2-7,TRBV20-1,SASPSGGSYEQY
TRBJ2-5,TRBV11-2,ASSYRGETQY
TRBJ2-1,TRBV7-2,ASSLGGLAGRLSYNEQF
TRBJ2-1,TRBV4-3,ASSQDFAGQVYNEQF
TRBJ2-1,TRBV27,ASSLKWHQNEQF
TRBJ2-3,TRBV29-1,SVEESSGRAPDTQY
TRBJ2-5,TRBV20-1,SAQIGQGKVTQY
TRBJ2-1,TRBV29-1,SVEAEGTPFNEQF
TRBJ1-2,TRBV18,ASSPPEKSYGYT
TRBJ2-1,TRBV12-3/TRBV12-4,ASSQTSGGYNEQF
TRBJ2-1,TRBV20-1,SAPAGSSYNEQF
TRBJ2-2,TRBV7-9,ASSSPFGAGTGELF
TRBJ2-1,TRBV12-3/TRBV12-4,ASSLAGSGVSYNEQF
TRBJ2-5,TRBV27,ASSFSYQETQY
TRBJ2-3,TRBV11-2,ASSPNGGQGADTQY
TRBJ2-3,TRBV14,ASRADRAITDTQY
TRBJ2-1,TRBV5-1,ASSLVLGRTKQF
TRBJ1-1,TRBV7-9,ASSPWRGENTEAF
TRBJ1-1,TRBV29-1,SVLNTEAF
TRBJ2-5,TRBV11-2,ASSLMYQETQY
TRBJ2-4,TRBV27,ASSPRRSENIQY
TRBJ2-2,TRBV3-1,ASKPQPNTGELF
TRBJ2-7,TRBV7-2,ASSLGGTVNEQY
TRBJ2-3,TRBV20-1,SARKTDTQY
TRBJ2-1,TRBV7-3,ASSLPDYNEQF
TRBJ2-1,TRBV29-1,SVGASPVQF
TRBJ1-5,TRBV20-1,SAPTGQAGDQPQH
TRBJ2-1,TRBV4-3,ASSQTLGLAVPPYNEQF
TRBJ2-5,TRBV7-3,ASSPARRGTQY
TRBJ2-1,TRBV5-1,ASSPTSGWGNEQF
TRBJ1-2,TRBV4-1,ASSQVNPVPGSQYYGYT
TRBJ2-7,TRBV7-2,ASSTPDGYEQY